This record concerns one T cell receptor beta chain sequence. As yet, its antigen is unknown. Profiling relied on immunoSEQ multiplex PCR, and the TCRdb table lists in-frame clones only, not all of them. Seen here are some 87,000 clones, under 95% observed once, and the top ten hold around 5.2%. This record comes from a study of T cell responses to AZD1222 COVID-19 vaccine. Study-level findings and limits: A rise in Spike-specific TCR breadth and depth followed two AZD1222 doses. Donors were chiefly white British, with a greater number of females, and clonal diversity was perhaps underestimated. Repertoire sampling occurred only after the peak T cell response. A reported finding is that nearly half of spike-specific TCRs target unmutated variant regions.

The CDR3 is 18 amino acids. Per germline, CDR1 LGHDT and CDR2 YNNKEL (reference sequence). With 3 bases clipped from V and 0 bases from J, the junction kept 11 bases outside the gene matches. The chain is built from TRBV3-1 (or the pseudogene TRBV3-2) and TRBJ2-7; TRBD1 agrees at 10 bases. The clonotype was recovered from an adult in good health. Specimen: peripheral blood, collected on day 0 of MenACWY control vaccination. The CDR3 DNA follows: TGTGCCAGCAGCCAGACAACGGGGGGACAGGGGATCTCCTACGAGCAGTACTTC. This translates into CASSQTTGGQGISYEQYF.